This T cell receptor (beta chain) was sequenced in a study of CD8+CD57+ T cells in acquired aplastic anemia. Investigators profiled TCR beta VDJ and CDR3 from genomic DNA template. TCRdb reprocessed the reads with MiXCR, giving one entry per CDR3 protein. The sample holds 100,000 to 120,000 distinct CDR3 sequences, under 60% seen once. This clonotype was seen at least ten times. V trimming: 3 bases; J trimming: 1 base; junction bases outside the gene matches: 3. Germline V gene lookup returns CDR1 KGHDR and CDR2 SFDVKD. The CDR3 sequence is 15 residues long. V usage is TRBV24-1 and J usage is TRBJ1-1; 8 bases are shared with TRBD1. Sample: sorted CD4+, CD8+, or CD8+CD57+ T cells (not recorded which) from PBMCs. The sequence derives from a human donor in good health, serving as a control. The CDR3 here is CATSDPDRGNTEAFF. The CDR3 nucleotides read TGTGCCACCAGTGATCCCGACAGGGGGAACACTGAAGCTTTCTTT.